These T cell receptor beta chains were read from a single sample in a study of cytomegalovirus exposure and HLA in healthy donors. Assay used: immunoSEQ multiplex PCR; TCRdb lists only in-frame clones, some missing. The data contain fewer than 200,000 clones, roughly 85% of them seen just once; the ten biggest clones take up approximately 2.5%. The sample consisted of PBMCs. The receptors come from a man between 25 and 39 years old in good health and CMV-seropositive. The CDR3 runs from the conserved cysteine through the conserved F or W. The order of the fields is V gene, D gene, J gene, clone size, CDR3 DNA, CDR3 protein. The D gene is left open where the match is weak. Rows give clone size only sometimes, using once, few, many, or a class for an expanded clone.

v_call: TRBV19; d_call: -; j_call: TRBJ1-2; clone_size: -; cdr3_nt: TGTGCCAGTAGTATAGGAAGGACTAGCCCCACCTTC; cdr3_aa: CASSIGRTSPTF
v_call: TRBV18; d_call: TRBD2; j_call: TRBJ2-1; clone_size: -; cdr3_nt: TGTGCCAGCTCTCTCGGACTAGCGGGATCCTACAATGAGCAGTTCTTC; cdr3_aa: CASSLGLAGSYNEQFF
v_call: TRBV27; d_call: -; j_call: TRBJ1-4; clone_size: -; cdr3_nt: TGTGCCAGCAGGCCTCTACAGGAGAATGAAAAACTGTTTTTT; cdr3_aa: CASRPLQENEKLFF
v_call: TRBV4-2; d_call: -; j_call: TRBJ1-1; clone_size: -; cdr3_nt: TGTGCCAGCAGCCAAGTTGGCAGTCTGGTGACTAGGAACACTGAAGCTTTCTTT; cdr3_aa: CASSQVGSLVTRNTEAFF
v_call: TRBV29-1; d_call: TRBD2; j_call: TRBJ2-5; clone_size: -; cdr3_nt: TGCAGCGTTCGTTCCAGCGGGAGGAGAGAGACCCAGTACTTC; cdr3_aa: CSVRSSGRRETQYF
v_call: TRBV18; d_call: -; j_call: TRBJ1-3; clone_size: few; cdr3_nt: TGTGCCAGCTCACCATTCGGAGACTCTGGAAACACCATATATTTT; cdr3_aa: CASSPFGDSGNTIYF
v_call: TRBV12-5; d_call: -; j_call: TRBJ1-2; clone_size: -; cdr3_nt: TGTGCTAGTGGTTTGGCCCCGAGGGTCGACTATGGCTACACCTTC; cdr3_aa: CASGLAPRVDYGYTF
v_call: TRBV9; d_call: TRBD1; j_call: TRBJ1-2; clone_size: -; cdr3_nt: TGTGCCAGCAGCGTAGAGACAGGGGCGGTGCGGGGCTACACCTTC; cdr3_aa: CASSVETGAVRGYTF
v_call: TRBV20-1; d_call: -; j_call: TRBJ2-1; clone_size: -; cdr3_nt: TGCAGTGCTACCCAGTACAATGAGCAGTTCTTC; cdr3_aa: CSATQYNEQFF
v_call: TRBV11-1; d_call: -; j_call: TRBJ1-4; clone_size: -; cdr3_nt: TGTGCCAGCAGCGACCCATCCAGGGGATCTAATGAAAAACTGTTTTTT; cdr3_aa: CASSDPSRGSNEKLFF
v_call: TRBV6-1; d_call: -; j_call: TRBJ1-5; clone_size: -; cdr3_nt: TGTGCCAGCAGTGAAGGACAGGCGAATCAGCCCCAGCATTTT; cdr3_aa: CASSEGQANQPQHF
v_call: TRBV7-2; d_call: -; j_call: TRBJ1-3; clone_size: -; cdr3_nt: TGTGCCAGCAGCCAAAGCGGAAACACCATATATTTT; cdr3_aa: CASSQSGNTIYF
v_call: TRBV9; d_call: TRBD2; j_call: TRBJ2-5; clone_size: -; cdr3_nt: TGTGCCAGCAGCGTAGCTCCGGGGGGTGGAGAGACCCAGTACTTC; cdr3_aa: CASSVAPGGGETQYF
v_call: TRBV28; d_call: TRBD2; j_call: TRBJ2-7; clone_size: -; cdr3_nt: TGTGCCAGCAGTTCCCCCTCTCCGACTAGCGGACCCGCCTACGAGCAGTACTTC; cdr3_aa: CASSSPSPTSGPAYEQYF
v_call: TRBV18; d_call: TRBD1; j_call: TRBJ2-1; clone_size: -; cdr3_nt: TGTGCCAGCTCACCACCAAACAGGGGGCCGAACAATGAGCAGTTCTTC; cdr3_aa: CASSPPNRGPNNEQFF
v_call: TRBV19; d_call: -; j_call: TRBJ1-1; clone_size: few; cdr3_nt: TGTGCCAGTATTGGCGCTTTCTTT; cdr3_aa: CASIGAFF
v_call: TRBV18; d_call: -; j_call: TRBJ2-7; clone_size: once; cdr3_nt: TGTGCCAGCTCACCAAAGGTGGACAGCTACGAGCAGTACTTC; cdr3_aa: CASSPKVDSYEQYF
v_call: TRBV6-5; d_call: TRBD1; j_call: TRBJ2-5; clone_size: -; cdr3_nt: TGTGCCAGCAGAAGACAGGGTCGGCAAGAGACCCAGTACTTC; cdr3_aa: CASRRQGRQETQYF
v_call: TRBV12-5; d_call: -; j_call: TRBJ1-4; clone_size: -; cdr3_nt: TGTGCTAGTGGCTCAGGGGACGGGAATGAAAAACTGTTTTTT; cdr3_aa: CASGSGDGNEKLFF
v_call: TRBV2; d_call: -; j_call: TRBJ2-1; clone_size: -; cdr3_nt: TGTGCCAGCAGTACCCAGGCGGGAAGGGGCGATGAGCAGTTCTTC; cdr3_aa: CASSTQAGRGDEQFF
v_call: TRBV5-1; d_call: TRBD2; j_call: TRBJ2-3; clone_size: -; cdr3_nt: TGCGCCAGCAGCACGGGAGGGCCCACAGATACGCAGTATTTT; cdr3_aa: CASSTGGPTDTQYF
v_call: TRBV19; d_call: TRBD1; j_call: TRBJ1-5; clone_size: -; cdr3_nt: TGTGCCAGTAGTATCCGGGACAGGGGCAATCAGCCCCAGCATTTT; cdr3_aa: CASSIRDRGNQPQHF
v_call: TRBV7-2; d_call: TRBD1; j_call: TRBJ2-3; clone_size: -; cdr3_nt: TGTGCCAGCAGCTTAACAGGGGCCGGCACAGATACGCAGTATTTT; cdr3_aa: CASSLTGAGTDTQYF
v_call: TRBV9; d_call: -; j_call: TRBJ1-2; clone_size: -; cdr3_nt: TGTGCCAGCAGCGTAGAGGGGGGGGTCGGGACGAGCTACACCTTC; cdr3_aa: CASSVEGGVGTSYTF
v_call: TRBV18; d_call: TRBD2; j_call: TRBJ2-7; clone_size: -; cdr3_nt: TGTGCCAGCTCCCCGATGGGTGGCGGGAGTCCTTACGAGCAGTACTTC; cdr3_aa: CASSPMGGGSPYEQYF
v_call: TRBV11-3; d_call: TRBD2; j_call: TRBJ2-6; clone_size: once; cdr3_nt: TGTGCCAGCAGCCTAGAGGGACTAGCGGGCGGGTCCTCTGGGGCCAACGTCCTGACTTTC; cdr3_aa: CASSLEGLAGGSSGANVLTF
v_call: TRBV27; d_call: -; j_call: TRBJ2-5; clone_size: -; cdr3_nt: TGTGCCAGCAGTTTCCCCGGAGCTCAAGAGACCCAGTACTTC; cdr3_aa: CASSFPGAQETQYF
v_call: TRBV2; d_call: -; j_call: TRBJ2-1; clone_size: -; cdr3_nt: TGTGCCAGCAGTCACCGAGGAGGAAGTTCCTACAATGAGCAGTTCTTC; cdr3_aa: CASSHRGGSSYNEQFF
v_call: TRBV7-3; d_call: -; j_call: TRBJ2-1; clone_size: -; cdr3_nt: TGTGCCAGCAGCGTGGGTGGTAGCGGCTTTCTGAGACAGTTCTTC; cdr3_aa: CASSVGGSGFLRQFF
v_call: TRBV9; d_call: -; j_call: TRBJ2-2; clone_size: -; cdr3_nt: TGTGCCAGCAGCGTAGACGGAGGCAGTTCTTTACGCGGGGAGCTGTTTTTT; cdr3_aa: CASSVDGGSSLRGELFF
v_call: TRBV5-1; d_call: TRBD1; j_call: TRBJ2-5; clone_size: -; cdr3_nt: TGCGCCAGCAGCTTGGAGGTACAGGGGGCGGGTGAGACCCAGTACTTC; cdr3_aa: CASSLEVQGAGETQYF
v_call: TRBV11-1; d_call: TRBD2; j_call: TRBJ2-3; clone_size: -; cdr3_nt: TGTGCCAGCAGCCCGTCCCTTACTAGCGGGGGAAGCACAGATACGCAGTATTTT; cdr3_aa: CASSPSLTSGGSTDTQYF
v_call: TRBV27; d_call: -; j_call: TRBJ1-4; clone_size: -; cdr3_nt: TGTGCCAGCGGACCCCAGGGATCCTATGAAAAACTGTTTTTT; cdr3_aa: CASGPQGSYEKLFF
v_call: TRBV15; d_call: TRBD1; j_call: TRBJ1-1; clone_size: -; cdr3_nt: TGTGCCACAGGACAGGGGGAATTCGGCACTGAAGCTTTCTTT; cdr3_aa: CATGQGEFGTEAFF
v_call: TRBV19; d_call: -; j_call: TRBJ1-1; clone_size: -; cdr3_nt: TGTGCCAGTAGTATATGGGCAGGCGGGGGGAACACTGAAGCTTTCTTT; cdr3_aa: CASSIWAGGGNTEAFF
v_call: TRBV7-9; d_call: -; j_call: TRBJ2-5; clone_size: -; cdr3_nt: TGTGCCAGCAACCGGGGGATCTCGGAGACCCAGTACTTC; cdr3_aa: CASNRGISETQYF
v_call: TRBV4-3; d_call: -; j_call: TRBJ1-1; clone_size: few; cdr3_nt: TGCGCCAGCAGCCAAGATCGGGATGAAGCTTTCTTT; cdr3_aa: CASSQDRDEAFF
v_call: TRBV2; d_call: -; j_call: TRBJ1-2; clone_size: -; cdr3_nt: TGTGCCAGCAGTGCGGACGGGGGGCAAAGCGGCTACACCTTC; cdr3_aa: CASSADGGQSGYTF
v_call: TRBV9; d_call: TRBD1; j_call: TRBJ1-1; clone_size: -; cdr3_nt: TGTGCCAGCAGCGTAGGACAGACAGGGGGCTTGACTGAAGCTTTCTTT; cdr3_aa: CASSVGQTGGLTEAFF
v_call: TRBV18; d_call: -; j_call: TRBJ1-2; clone_size: -; cdr3_nt: TGTGCCAGCTCACGAACAGAGTTAGCTAACTATGGCTACACCTTC; cdr3_aa: CASSRTELANYGYTF
v_call: TRBV6-1; d_call: -; j_call: TRBJ2-7; clone_size: -; cdr3_nt: TGTGCCAGCAGTTGGGGCCCCTCCTACGAGCAGTACTTC; cdr3_aa: CASSWGPSYEQYF
v_call: TRBV29-1; d_call: TRBD1; j_call: TRBJ2-2; clone_size: -; cdr3_nt: TGCAGCGCACAGGGGGTGTCTTCGAACACCGGGGAGCTGTTTTTT; cdr3_aa: CSAQGVSSNTGELFF
v_call: TRBV7-9; d_call: TRBD1; j_call: TRBJ2-5; clone_size: -; cdr3_nt: TGTTCCAGCAGCTGGGGACAGGGCGCCCAAGAGACCCAGTACTTC; cdr3_aa: CSSSWGQGAQETQYF
v_call: TRBV19; d_call: -; j_call: TRBJ2-1; clone_size: -; cdr3_nt: TGTGCCAGTAGCCCTCAGGGTTGGAATGAGCAGTTCTTC; cdr3_aa: CASSPQGWNEQFF
v_call: TRBV9; d_call: TRBD2; j_call: TRBJ2-5; clone_size: -; cdr3_nt: TGTGCCAGCACCCGTAGGGGTAGCGGGAGGGCCGGGGAGACCCAGTACTTC; cdr3_aa: CASTRRGSGRAGETQYF
v_call: TRBV2; d_call: -; j_call: TRBJ1-5; clone_size: -; cdr3_nt: TGTGCCAGCAGTGATGGGGCTAGCAATCAGCCCCAGCATTTT; cdr3_aa: CASSDGASNQPQHF
v_call: TRBV2; d_call: TRBD2; j_call: TRBJ2-5; clone_size: -; cdr3_nt: TGTGCCAGCAGTGAAGTCTGGGGGAGGGAAGAGACCCAGTACTTC; cdr3_aa: CASSEVWGREETQYF
v_call: TRBV19; d_call: -; j_call: TRBJ2-1; clone_size: -; cdr3_nt: TGTGCCAGTAGTATAGGGCAGAGGATTGATTACAATGAGCAGTTCTTC; cdr3_aa: CASSIGQRIDYNEQFF
v_call: TRBV7-9; d_call: TRBD1; j_call: TRBJ1-4; clone_size: few; cdr3_nt: TGTGCCAGCAGCTTAGTACGACAGGGGAACAATGAAAAACTGTTTTTT; cdr3_aa: CASSLVRQGNNEKLFF
v_call: TRBV6-6; d_call: -; j_call: TRBJ1-2; clone_size: -; cdr3_nt: TGTGCCAGCAGCTCGGCCGCAGGCTATGGCTACACCTTC; cdr3_aa: CASSSAAGYGYTF
v_call: TRBV19; d_call: -; j_call: TRBJ2-2; clone_size: once; cdr3_nt: TGTGCCAGTAGTATGGGGGGATCTGGAACCGGGGAGCTGTTTTTT; cdr3_aa: CASSMGGSGTGELFF
v_call: TRBV7-9; d_call: -; j_call: TRBJ2-2; clone_size: -; cdr3_nt: TGTGCCAGCAGCCCCGCGGGACGGGAGACCCGGGAGCTGTTTTTT; cdr3_aa: CASSPAGRETRELFF
v_call: TRBV5-1; d_call: -; j_call: TRBJ2-3; clone_size: -; cdr3_nt: TGCGCCAGCAGTACAGACAACACAGATACGCAGTATTTT; cdr3_aa: CASSTDNTDTQYF
v_call: TRBV11-3; d_call: -; j_call: TRBJ2-2; clone_size: -; cdr3_nt: TGTGCCAGCAGCGTCGGGAGACTCGCCGGGGAGCTGTTTTTT; cdr3_aa: CASSVGRLAGELFF
v_call: TRBV30; d_call: -; j_call: TRBJ2-3; clone_size: -; cdr3_nt: TGTGCGGTGGCTTTGGCCAACACAGATACGCAGTATTTT; cdr3_aa: CAVALANTDTQYF